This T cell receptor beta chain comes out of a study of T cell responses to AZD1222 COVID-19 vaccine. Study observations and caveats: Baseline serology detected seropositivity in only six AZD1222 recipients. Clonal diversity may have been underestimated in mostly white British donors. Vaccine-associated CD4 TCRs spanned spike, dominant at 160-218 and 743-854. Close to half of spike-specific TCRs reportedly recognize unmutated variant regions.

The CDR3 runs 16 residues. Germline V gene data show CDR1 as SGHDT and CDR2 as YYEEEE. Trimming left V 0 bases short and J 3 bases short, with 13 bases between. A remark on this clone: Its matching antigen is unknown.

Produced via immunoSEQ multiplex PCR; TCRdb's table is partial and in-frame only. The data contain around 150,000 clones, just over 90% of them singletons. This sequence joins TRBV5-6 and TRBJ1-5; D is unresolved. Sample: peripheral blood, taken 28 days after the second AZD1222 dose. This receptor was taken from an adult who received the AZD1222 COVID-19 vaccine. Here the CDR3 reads CASSLGGSANNQPQHF. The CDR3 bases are TGTGCCAGCAGCTTGGGGGGTTCAGCGAACAATCAGCCCCAGCATTTT.